The 26 T cell receptor beta chains below were found in one sample sequenced in a study of cytomegalovirus exposure and HLA in healthy donors. PCR amplification relied on 60 Vbeta primers (plus 13 Jbeta primers). The protocol was immunoSEQ multiplex PCR, while the TCRdb copy is restricted to in-frame clones and leaves out a portion. The table lists 120,000 to 150,000 clones, over 60% of them singletons. The sequenced sample was PBMCs. Receptor source: a woman in her thirties or forties in good health and CMV-seronegative.

On this clone itself: Distinct nucleotide sequences in the sample also encode this CDR3. This chain uses TRBV27 with TRBJ1-1; 7 bases match TRBD1. After removal of 4 bases from V and 11 bases from J, the junction contained 19 bases not matched to a gene. The V gene's germline CDR1 is MNHEY and CDR2 SMNVEV (reference sequence). The CDR3 sequence is 16 residues long. CDR3 DNA: TGTGCCAGCAGTTCCCATTCGACAGGGAGAGGGGGTAACGCTTTCTTT. This gives the protein CASSSHSTGRGGNAFF.

The rearrangement joins TRBV28 to TRBJ1-2; TRBD1 matches at 8 bases. V lost 3 bases and J lost 6; bases outside the gene matches: 9. Germline CDR1 is MDHEN and CDR2 is SYDVKM. The CDR3 runs 15 residues. The CDR3 DNA reads TGTGCCAGCAGTTTGGGCACAGGGGGGAGAAATGGCTACACCTTC. This codes for CASSLGTGGRNGYTF.

V gene TRBV12-2 combines with J gene TRBJ2-6; no DNA check was done on the table's D call, TRBD2. TRBV12-2 is termed a pseudogene. The CDR3 covers 22 residues. CDR3 residues: CASRSRGRLAGAQVSGANVLTF. The CDR3 region has the DNA TGTGCAAGTCGCTCGCGGGGACGACTAGCGGGAGCCCAAGTCTCTGGGGCCAACGTCCTGACTTTC.

The V gene is TRBV2, the J gene TRBJ1-1; TRBD1 might be the D (5 bases). This CDR3 has 15 amino acids. Germline CDR1 SNHLY, CDR2 FYNNEI. V lost 6 bases, J lost 7 bases, and 21 bases lay in between. CDR3 residues: CASRDTSGGLFEAFF. The CDR3 bases are TGTGCCAGCAGGGACACCTCGGGAGGGCTGTTTGAAGCTTTCTTT.

The chain recombines TRBV29-1 with TRBJ1-2, with D perhaps matching TRBD1 (6 bases). Trimming pared 4 bases from V and 8 bases from J, leaving 23 bases between. Germline CDR1 reads SQVTM; CDR2 reads ANQGSEA. This CDR3 comprises 15 residues. Here the CDR3 reads CSVGRPGTPREGYTF. DNA of the CDR3: TGCAGCGTTGGGCGACCTGGGACACCCCGAGAGGGCTACACCTTC. The full variable domain, with the rest looked up from reference TRBV29-1 and TRBJ1-2, is SAVISQKPSRDICQRGTSLTIQCQVDSQVTMMFWYRQQPGQSLTLIATANQGSEATYESGFVIDKFPISRPNLTFSTLTVSNMSPEDSSIYLCSVGRPGTPREGYTFGSGTRLTVV.

This clone was detected only a few times. V and J are TRBV6-1 and TRBJ1-1; D remains unclear. Trimming stripped 7 bases from V and 6 bases from J, with 18 bases between. This CDR3 spans 14 amino acids. Looked up from germline, CDR1 is MNHNS and CDR2 is SASEGT. The CDR3 DNA reads as TGTGCCAGCAATCCCCTTCCAACGGAGTCTGAAGCTTTCTTT. It yields the protein CASNPLPTESEAFF.

The V and J genes are TRBV14 and TRBJ1-2, with TRBD1 matching over 9 bases. Germline V gives CDR1 SGHDN, CDR2 FVKESK. This CDR3 is built from 13 residues. The J segment lost 8 bases and the V segment lost 6 bases, leaving 7 bases of the junction unmatched. The CDR3 reads CASSRDRAAGYTF. CDR3 bases: TGTGCCAGCAGTCGGGACAGGGCGGCAGGCTACACCTTC.

The V gene is TRBV5-1, the J gene TRBJ2-7, with D hard to call. V lost 1 base, J lost 1 base, and 6 bases lay in between. Germline V CDR1 and CDR2: SGHRS, YFSETQ. The CDR3 extends over 13 amino acids. This CDR3 reads CASSLISSYEQYF. CDR3 sequence (DNA): TGCGCCAGCAGCTTGATATCGTCCTACGAGCAGTACTTC.

There are a few counts of this clone. This chain joins TRBV4-1 and TRBJ2-3; 13 nucleotides line up with TRBD2. The V segment lost 0 bases and the J segment 5 bases; nucleotides outside the gene matches: 14. Looked up from germline, CDR1 is MGHRA and CDR2 is YSYEKL. This CDR3 has 20 amino acids. CDR3 in amino acids: CASSQDSSTGTSGMRDTQYF. DNA for the CDR3: TGCGCCAGCAGCCAAGACTCATCTACGGGGACTAGCGGGATGAGAGATACGCAGTATTTT.

The gene calls are TRBV29-1 and TRBJ1-4, with D possibly being TRBD1 (5 bases). This CDR3 comprises 14 residues. The V gene's germline CDR1 is SQVTM and CDR2 ANQGSEA. Trimming cost V 5 bases and J 6 bases, with 16 bases left between them. DNA for the CDR3: TGCAGCGTTTTTGGGACTGGCTTGGATGAAAAACTGTTTTTT. It codes for CSVFGTGLDEKLFF.

The V call is TRBV7-9, the J call TRBJ2-7; TRBD1 matches 8 bases. V was clipped by 5 bases and J by 8 bases; unmatched bases: 11. CDR1 and CDR2 from the germline V gene are SEHNR and FQNEAQ (reference sequence). The length of the CDR3 is 14 residues. CDR3 in amino acids: CASSLTGGQGKQYF. The CDR3 nucleotides read TGTGCCAGCAGCCTCACCGGAGGACAGGGCAAGCAGTACTTC. Combining the CDR3 with reference TRBV7-9 and TRBJ2-7 gives the whole variable domain DTGVSQNPRHKITKRGQNVTFRCDPISEHNRLYWYRQTLGQGPEFLTYFQNEAQLEKSRLLSDRFSAERPKGSFSTLEIQRTEQGDSAMYLCASSLTGGQGKQYFGPGTRLTVT.

The J gene is TRBJ1-4, the V gene TRBV6-6; possibly TRBD1 for D (6 bases). The germline gives CDR1 MNHNY, CDR2 SVGAGI (reference sequence). The CDR3 length is 12 residues. V dropped 6 bases and J dropped 14 bases, with 16 bases sitting between them. The CDR3 reads CASSRGQRWLFF. The CDR3 region has the DNA TGTGCCAGCAGCCGCGGACAGCGTTGGCTGTTTTTT.

The gene calls are TRBV13 and TRBJ2-7; 7 bases map to TRBD1. Germline-derived CDR1 and CDR2 are PRHDT and FYEKMQ (reference sequence). This CDR3 has 15 amino acids. The ends lost 4 bases at V and 4 bases at J; junction bases unmatched: 10. CDR3 region: CASSSRQGREYEQYF. The CDR3 DNA sequence: TGTGCCAGCAGCTCCCGACAGGGTAGGGAGTACGAGCAGTACTTC. Full variable domain (rest looked up from reference TRBV13 and TRBJ2-7): AAGVIQSPRHLIKEKRETATLKCYPIPRHDTVYWYQQGPGQDPQFLISFYEKMQSDKGSIPDRFSAQQFSDYHSELNMSSLELGDSALYFCASSSRQGREYEQYFGPGTRLTVT.

This chain uses TRBV15 with TRBJ1-5; perhaps TRBD1 as D (5 bases). The germline V gene has CDR1 LNHNV and CDR2 YYDKDF (reference sequence). The V end was cut by 3 bases, the J end by 7 bases, with 19 bases between. The CDR3 is 16 amino acids. CDR3 bases: TGTGCCACCAGCAGGCCCCAATCGGGGGTTGGACAGCCCCAGCATTTT. Amino acids: CATSRPQSGVGQPQHF.

This rearrangement joins TRBV29-1 to TRBJ1-2, with D tentatively TRBD1 (6 bases). The CDR3 length is 13 residues. Germline CDR1 and CDR2: SQVTM and ANQGSEA. V was pared by 6 bases and J by 0 bases, with 11 bases between. The CDR3 bases are TGCAGCGTAGGACAGCCATCTAACTATGGCTACACCTTC. Translated: CSVGQPSNYGYTF.

The chain joins TRBV28 to TRBJ1-2, with TRBD1 matching 7 bases. With V trimmed by 6 bases and J by 3 bases, 7 bases remained unmatched. Germline CDR1 and CDR2: MDHEN and SYDVKM. The CDR3 runs to 14 residues. CDR3 region: CASRKTGMDYGYTF. The DNA for the CDR3 is TGTGCCAGCAGAAAGACAGGGATGGACTATGGCTACACCTTC.

The V and J genes are TRBV29-1 and TRBJ1-5; no clear D gene. Germline V gene data show CDR1 as SQVTM and CDR2 as ANQGSEA. The CDR3 covers 12 residues. Between the trimmed V and J ends, which lost 4 bases and 7 bases, there was a span of 11 bases. The CDR3 is CSVGFEGQPQHF. DNA for the CDR3: TGCAGCGTTGGTTTTGAGGGCCAGCCCCAGCATTTT.

This chain connects TRBV5-4 to TRBJ2-5; 14 nucleotides match TRBD2. This CDR3 spans 15 amino acids. With 4 bases clipped from V and 5 bases from J, the junction kept 4 bases outside the gene matches. Germline lookup yields CDR1 SGHNT and CDR2 YYREEE (reference sequence). CDR3 loop: CASSTGLAGVETQYF. DNA of the CDR3: TGTGCCAGCAGCACGGGACTAGCGGGAGTCGAGACCCAGTACTTC.

The chain has TRBV10-1 and TRBJ2-1; 12 bases match TRBD2. The junction had 7 bases not matched to a gene; V was cut back by 5 bases and J by 11 bases. The CDR3 has 14 residues. In germline, CDR1 is WNHNN, CDR2 SYGVQD (reference sequence). CDR3 in amino acids: CASSLAGGPSKQFF. In nucleotides, the CDR3 is TGCGCCAGCAGTCTAGCGGGAGGGCCTTCTAAGCAGTTCTTC.

The V gene is TRBV5-1, the J gene TRBJ1-1; D not resolved. V lost 1 base and J 1 base, leaving 11 bases between the germline ends. There are 15 residues in the CDR3. CDR1 SGHRS and CDR2 YFSETQ come from the germline V gene. CDR3 region: CASSLLDFTNTEAFF. In nucleotides, the CDR3 is TGCGCCAGCAGCTTGTTGGACTTTACGAACACTGAAGCTTTCTTT. The variable domain in full, completed from reference TRBV5-1 and TRBJ1-1, reads KAGVTQTPRYLIKTRGQQVTLSCSPISGHRSVSWYQQTPGQGLQFLFEYFSETQRNKGNFPGRFSGRQFSNSRSEMNVSTLELGDSALYLCASSLLDFTNTEAFFGQGTRLTVV.

The rearrangement links TRBV6-6 to TRBJ2-1; a weak D match, TRBD1 (5 bases). Germline V gives CDR1 MNHNY, CDR2 SVGAGI (reference sequence). Trimming stripped 6 bases from V and 7 bases from J, with 13 bases between. CDR3 length: 13 amino acids. CDR3 in amino acids: CASSPGSMNEQFF. In nucleotides, the CDR3 is TGTGCCAGCAGCCCAGGGTCCATGAATGAGCAGTTCTTC.

This sequence joins TRBV10-1 and TRBJ2-7, with D maybe TRBD2 (6 bases). Germline V gene sequence: CDR1 WNHNN, CDR2 SYGVQD (reference sequence). The CDR3 loop spans 14 amino acids. Deletions cut 3 bases from V and 0 bases from J, with 9 bases between. CDR3 DNA: TGCGCCAGCAGTGATAGCGGATTCTCCTACGAGCAGTACTTC. Translating it yields CASSDSGFSYEQYF.

The rearrangement links TRBV4-1 to TRBJ1-1, with a possible D match to TRBD1 (6 bases). V gave up 4 bases and J gave up 4 bases, with 25 bases separating them. CDR1 and CDR2 from the germline V gene are MGHRA and YSYEKL. CDR3 size: 18 residues. DNA of the CDR3: TGCGCCAGCAGCCCGCGTCCGGGGCGAACAGGGCTTTTCACTGAAGCTTTCTTT. Amino acid sequence: CASSPRPGRTGLFTEAFF.

V and J are TRBV15 and TRBJ2-1, with D unresolved. The CDR3 spans 14 residues. Germline V lookup: CDR1 LNHNV, CDR2 YYDKDF (reference sequence). V dropped 0 bases and J dropped 1 base, with 4 bases sitting between them. DNA of the CDR3: TGTGCCACCAGCAGAGACAGGTCCTACAATGAGCAGTTCTTC. Amino acids: CATSRDRSYNEQFF.

The chain employs TRBV27 and TRBJ1-4; 8 bases are a match to TRBD1. Germline CDR1 is MNHEY and CDR2 is SMNVEV (reference sequence). The junction had 14 bases not matched to a gene; V was cut back by 6 bases and J by 5 bases. CDR3 length: 17 amino acids. CDR3 sequence: CASSRGRGGGRNEKLFF. In nucleotides, the CDR3 is TGTGCCAGCAGCAGGGGGCGCGGCGGGGGAAGGAATGAAAAACTGTTTTTT.

V is TRBV7-9 and J is TRBJ2-1; D might be TRBD1 (6 bases). This CDR3 has 16 amino acids. Trimming took 8 bases from V and 1 from J, leaving 18 bases between them. From germline, CDR1 is SEHNR and CDR2 FQNEAQ (reference sequence). The CDR3 coding sequence is TGTGCCAGCGAGGGGGTCGGCTCCTTATCCTACAATGAGCAGTTCTTC. It is translated as CASEGVGSLSYNEQFF.